This record concerns one TCR beta chain sequence. Its antigen remains unidentified. This record belongs to a study of graft-versus-host responses after intestinal transplantation. Study information: Every one of the recipients received anti-thymocyte globulin induction and afterwards took tacrolimus and steroids for around 3 years.

The CDR3 is 13 residues long. After removal of 1 base from V and 4 bases from J, the junction contained 0 bases not matched to a gene. Germline CDR1 is GTSNPN and CDR2 is SVGIG (reference sequence). Notes on the study in general: Early post-transplant HvG declines showed an association with peak circulating GvH clone levels. Some GvH clones appeared in ileal mucosa or blood before recipient bone marrow. Where graft-donor T cell macrochimerism was present, patients had high graft-versus-host to host-versus-graft clonal ratios in allografts.

Assay used: immunoSEQ multiplex PCR; TCRdb lists only in-frame clones, some missing. The data show tens of thousands of clones, over 80% seen once. The chain carries TRBV30 and TRBJ1-2, with TRBD1 matching over 10 bases. The receptor's source is a human donor who received an intestinal transplant. The material was unstimulated CD8+ T cells sorted from spleen or lymph node cells, obtained before intestinal transplant. CDR3 nucleotide sequence: TGTGCCTGGAGTGGGACAGGGGGCTATGGCTACACCTTC. Its protein is CAWSGTGGYGYTF.